This T cell receptor beta chain was recorded in a study of beta chain features in type 1 diabetes. The sequenced template was cDNA made from the entire isolated RNA. TCRdb's table, derived via immunoSEQ multiplex PCR, lists solely in-frame clones and lacks some. The table records 160,000 or so clones, 11% of them present only once. To note about this clone: Its antigen is unknown.

Findings and caveats of the study: At VDJ recombination sites, type 1 diabetes patients had fewer insertions and more deleted nucleotides.

This CDR3 spans 15 amino acids. The V end was cut by 5 bases, the J end by 0 bases, with 14 bases between. Looked up from germline, CDR1 is SGHTA and CDR2 is FQGNSA. The specimen was central memory CD4+ T cells from blood. The clonotype originates from a man between 18 and 35 years old in good health. The chain recombines TRBV7-2 with TRBJ2-7; D is uncertain. The CDR3 nucleotides are TGTGCCAGCAGCGGGCTTGGCCCTGGCTCCTACGAGCAGTACTTC. It yields the protein CASSGLGPGSYEQYF.